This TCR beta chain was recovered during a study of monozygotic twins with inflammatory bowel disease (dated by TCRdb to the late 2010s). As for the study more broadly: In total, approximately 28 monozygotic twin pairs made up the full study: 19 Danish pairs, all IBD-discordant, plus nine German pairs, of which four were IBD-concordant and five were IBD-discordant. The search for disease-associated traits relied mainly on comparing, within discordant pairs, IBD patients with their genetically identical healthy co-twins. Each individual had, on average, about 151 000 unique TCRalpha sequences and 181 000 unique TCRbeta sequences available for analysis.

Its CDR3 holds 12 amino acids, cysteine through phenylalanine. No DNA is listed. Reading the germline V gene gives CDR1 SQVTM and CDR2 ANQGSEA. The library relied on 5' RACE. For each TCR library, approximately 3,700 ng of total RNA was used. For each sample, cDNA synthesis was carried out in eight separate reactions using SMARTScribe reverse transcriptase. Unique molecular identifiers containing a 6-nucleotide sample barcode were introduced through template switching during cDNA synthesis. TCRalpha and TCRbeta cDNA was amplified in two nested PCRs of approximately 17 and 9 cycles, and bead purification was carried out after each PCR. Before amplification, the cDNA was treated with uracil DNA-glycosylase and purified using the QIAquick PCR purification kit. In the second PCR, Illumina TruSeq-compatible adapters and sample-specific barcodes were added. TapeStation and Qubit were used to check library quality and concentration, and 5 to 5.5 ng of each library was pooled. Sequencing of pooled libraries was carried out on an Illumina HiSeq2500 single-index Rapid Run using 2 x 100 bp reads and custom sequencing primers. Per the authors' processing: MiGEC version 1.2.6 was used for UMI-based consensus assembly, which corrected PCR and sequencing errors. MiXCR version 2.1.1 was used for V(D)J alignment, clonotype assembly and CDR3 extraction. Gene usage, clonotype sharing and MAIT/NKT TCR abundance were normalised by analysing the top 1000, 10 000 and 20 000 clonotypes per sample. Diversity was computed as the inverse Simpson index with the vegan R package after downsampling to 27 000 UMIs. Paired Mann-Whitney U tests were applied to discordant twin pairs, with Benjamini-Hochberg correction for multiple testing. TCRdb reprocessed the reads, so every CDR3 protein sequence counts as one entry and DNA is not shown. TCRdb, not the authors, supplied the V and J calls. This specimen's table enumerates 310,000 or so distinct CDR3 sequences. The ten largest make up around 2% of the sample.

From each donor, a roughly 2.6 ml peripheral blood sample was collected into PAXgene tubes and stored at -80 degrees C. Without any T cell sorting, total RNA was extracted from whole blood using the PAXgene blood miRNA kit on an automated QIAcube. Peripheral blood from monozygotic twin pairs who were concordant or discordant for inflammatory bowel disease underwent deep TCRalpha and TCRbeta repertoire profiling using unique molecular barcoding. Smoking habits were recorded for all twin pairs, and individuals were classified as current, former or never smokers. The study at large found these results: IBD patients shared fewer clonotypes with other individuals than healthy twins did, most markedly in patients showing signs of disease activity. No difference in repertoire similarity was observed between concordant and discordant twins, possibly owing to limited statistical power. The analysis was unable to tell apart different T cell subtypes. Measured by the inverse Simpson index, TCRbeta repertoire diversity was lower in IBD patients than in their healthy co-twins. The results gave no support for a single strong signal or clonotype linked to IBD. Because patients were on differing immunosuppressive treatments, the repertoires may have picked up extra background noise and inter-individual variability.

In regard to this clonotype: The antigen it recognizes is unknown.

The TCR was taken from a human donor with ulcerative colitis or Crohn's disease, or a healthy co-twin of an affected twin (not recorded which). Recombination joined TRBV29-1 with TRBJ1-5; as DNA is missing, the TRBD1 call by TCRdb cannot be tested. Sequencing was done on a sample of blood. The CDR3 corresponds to CSVSQGDQPQHF.